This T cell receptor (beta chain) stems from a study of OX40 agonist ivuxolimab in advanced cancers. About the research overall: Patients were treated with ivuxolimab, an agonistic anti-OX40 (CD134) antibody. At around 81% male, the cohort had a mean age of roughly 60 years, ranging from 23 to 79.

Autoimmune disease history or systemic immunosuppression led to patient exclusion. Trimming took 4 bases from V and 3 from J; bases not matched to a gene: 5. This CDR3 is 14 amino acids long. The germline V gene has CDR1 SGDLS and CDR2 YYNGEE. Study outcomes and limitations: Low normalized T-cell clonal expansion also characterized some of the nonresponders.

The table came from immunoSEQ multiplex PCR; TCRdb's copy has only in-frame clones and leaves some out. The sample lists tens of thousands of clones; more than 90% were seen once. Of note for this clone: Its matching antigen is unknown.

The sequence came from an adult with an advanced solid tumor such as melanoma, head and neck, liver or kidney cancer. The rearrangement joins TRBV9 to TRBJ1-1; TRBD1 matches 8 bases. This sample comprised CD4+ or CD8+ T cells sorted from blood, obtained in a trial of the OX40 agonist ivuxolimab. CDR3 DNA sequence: TGTGCCAGCAGCCCCCCGACAGGGGACACTGAAGCTTTCTTT. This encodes CASSPPTGDTEAFF.